This TCR beta chain was captured by sequencing in a study of shared clonotypes between healthy human individuals. Study information: Participating donors consisted of a couple of women and a few men aged 18 to 49.

CD45RO-negative cells were positively selected for CCR7, leaving out terminally differentiated effector memory CD45RA+ cells. Adults of Caucasian background living in Nashville, Tennessee made up all donors. Study processing details: ImmunoSEQ junction-only sequences lacked quality scores, so their filtering differed. Assay used: immunoSEQ multiplex PCR; TCRdb lists only in-frame clones, some missing. V and J calls and clone size come straight from that table; D and trimming were deduced from the DNA. The table includes over 750,000 clones, approximately 96% detected once. This TCR came from a man between 25 and 39 years old in good health. The sample comprised naive CD8+ T cells sorted from blood.

CDR3 nucleotide sequence: TGTGCCAGCAGCTTACTAGGGACTGGGGCCAACGTCCTGACTTTC. It codes for CASSLLGTGANVLTF. The V gene is TRBV7-3, the J gene TRBJ2-6; no clear D gene. The CDR3 length is 15 residues. Germline V lookup: CDR1 SGHTA, CDR2 FQGTGA. The V end was cut by 2 bases, the J end by 2 bases, with 7 bases between.